This T cell receptor (beta chain) was sequenced in a study of CD8 T cells in Susac syndrome. This CDR3 is built from 13 residues. V lost 7 bases, J lost 8 bases, and 14 bases lay in between. Germline V gene data show CDR1 as KGHSH and CDR2 as LQKENI. Regarding this clonotype: Its antigen remains unidentified.

Study outcomes and limitations: The study admitted that it had a relatively small number of individuals in its TCR sequencing and HLA analysis.

From blood CD8+ and CD4+ T cells, TCR beta sequences were generated. Isolation of CD8+ and CD4+ T cells was performed negatively, whereas enrichment of TEMRA cells was done by FACS. With random hexamers, about 0.5 to 1 ug RNA was reverse transcribed. TCR beta CDR3 was amplified by immunoSEQ covering 54 Vbeta and 13 Jbeta. TCRdb processed the immunoSEQ multiplex PCR reads anew with MiXCR; each CDR3 protein has one entry. The data hold around 200,000 distinct CDR3 sequences, with 85% to 95% observed a single time. The clonotype originates from a human donor with multiple sclerosis. The gene calls are TRBV18 and TRBJ1-4; tentatively, D is TRBD1 (6 bases). The sample was CD4+ T cells from PBMCs. The CDR3 loop reads CASCRQVGEKLFF. CDR3 DNA: TGTGCCAGCTGTAGACAGGTTGGAGAAAAACTGTTTTTT. Combining the CDR3 with reference TRBV18 and TRBJ1-4 gives the whole variable domain NAGVMQNPRHLVRRRGQEARLRCSPMKGHSHVYWYRQLPEEGLKFMVYLQKENIIDESGMPKERFSAEFPKEGPSILRIQQVVRGDSAAYFCASCRQVGEKLFFGSGTQLSVL.